These 5 T cell receptor beta chains share one sample of origin, sequenced in a study of response to subunit inactivated influenza vaccine. MiXCR was run by TCRdb on the RT-PCR reads, yielding one entry per CDR3 protein. The table includes about half a million distinct CDR3 sequences, less than 30% detected once. The specimen was CD4+ T cells sorted from PBMCs, collected 5 days after vaccination. Receptor source: a man aged 45-65 years who received an inactivated influenza vaccine.

The chain joins TRBV20-1 to TRBJ2-1, with 11 bases fitting TRBD2. Trimming removed 6 bases from V and 12 bases from J; junction bases left unmatched: 13. The CDR3 contains 14 residues. Germline-derived CDR1 and CDR2 are DFQATT and SNEGSKA (reference sequence). CDR3 in amino acids: CSAKLAGALGWQFF. The CDR3 DNA reads TGCAGTGCGAAACTAGCGGGGGCCCTAGGTTGGCAGTTCTTC.

The chain links TRBV9 to TRBJ2-7; maybe TRBD1 (6 bases). The CDR3 totals 12 residues. The germline V gene encodes CDR1 SGDLS and CDR2 YYNGEE. The V end lost 4 bases, the J end lost 13 bases, and 18 bases lay between the germline ends. The CDR3 spells CASSSPGTLLYF. The CDR3 DNA reads TGTGCCAGCAGCTCACCCGGGACACTTCTTTACTTC.

The J gene is TRBJ2-2, the V gene TRBV5-1; TRBD2 matches 10 bases. There are 16 residues in the CDR3. The germline V gene encodes CDR1 SGHRS and CDR2 YFSETQ. With V trimmed by 1 base and J by 7 bases, 7 bases remained unmatched. The CDR3 loop reads CASSLSGLAIVGELFF. The CDR3, as DNA: TGCGCCAGCAGCTTGTCGGGACTAGCGATTGTCGGGGAGCTGTTTTTT. The full variable domain, completed using reference TRBV5-1 and TRBJ2-2, is KAGVTQTPRYLIKTRGQQVTLSCSPISGHRSVSWYQQTPGQGLQFLFEYFSETQRNKGNFPGRFSGRQFSNSRSEMNVSTLELGDSALYLCASSLSGLAIVGELFFGEGSRLTVL.

This clonotype was observed a few times. The CDR3 coding sequence is TGTGCCGCAAAGTTACGGGGCCGCGCCACTGAAGCTTTCTTT. This encodes CAAKLRGRATEAFF. V is TRBV6-5 and J is TRBJ1-1; TRBD1 is a possible D gene (5 bases). This CDR3 comprises 14 residues. In germline, CDR1 is MNHEY, CDR2 SVGAGI. Trimming removed 11 bases at V and 4 bases at J, with 20 bases between.

This chain connects TRBV4-3 to TRBJ2-7, with TRBD2 matching 7 bases. J gave up 2 bases and V 4 bases, and 8 bases lay outside the gene matches. CDR3 size: 15 residues. Germline V gene data show CDR1 as LGHNA and CDR2 as YSLEER. DNA of the CDR3: TGCGCCAGCAGCCCACGACTAGCAGGCCCCTACGAGCAGTACTTC. As protein: CASSPRLAGPYEQYF.